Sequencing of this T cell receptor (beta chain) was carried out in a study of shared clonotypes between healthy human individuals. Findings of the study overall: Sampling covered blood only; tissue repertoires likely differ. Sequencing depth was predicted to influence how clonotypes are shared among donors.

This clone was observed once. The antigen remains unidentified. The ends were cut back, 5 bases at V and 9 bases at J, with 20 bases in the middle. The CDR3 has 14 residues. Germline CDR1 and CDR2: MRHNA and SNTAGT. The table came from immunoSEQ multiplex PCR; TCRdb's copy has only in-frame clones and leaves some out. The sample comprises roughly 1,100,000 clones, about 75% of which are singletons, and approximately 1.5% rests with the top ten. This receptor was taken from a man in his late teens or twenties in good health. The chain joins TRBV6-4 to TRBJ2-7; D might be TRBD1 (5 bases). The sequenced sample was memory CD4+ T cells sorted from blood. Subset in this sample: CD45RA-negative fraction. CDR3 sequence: CASSLSQVEGWQYF. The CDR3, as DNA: TGTGCCAGCAGTCTGTCACAGGTCGAAGGTTGGCAGTACTTC.